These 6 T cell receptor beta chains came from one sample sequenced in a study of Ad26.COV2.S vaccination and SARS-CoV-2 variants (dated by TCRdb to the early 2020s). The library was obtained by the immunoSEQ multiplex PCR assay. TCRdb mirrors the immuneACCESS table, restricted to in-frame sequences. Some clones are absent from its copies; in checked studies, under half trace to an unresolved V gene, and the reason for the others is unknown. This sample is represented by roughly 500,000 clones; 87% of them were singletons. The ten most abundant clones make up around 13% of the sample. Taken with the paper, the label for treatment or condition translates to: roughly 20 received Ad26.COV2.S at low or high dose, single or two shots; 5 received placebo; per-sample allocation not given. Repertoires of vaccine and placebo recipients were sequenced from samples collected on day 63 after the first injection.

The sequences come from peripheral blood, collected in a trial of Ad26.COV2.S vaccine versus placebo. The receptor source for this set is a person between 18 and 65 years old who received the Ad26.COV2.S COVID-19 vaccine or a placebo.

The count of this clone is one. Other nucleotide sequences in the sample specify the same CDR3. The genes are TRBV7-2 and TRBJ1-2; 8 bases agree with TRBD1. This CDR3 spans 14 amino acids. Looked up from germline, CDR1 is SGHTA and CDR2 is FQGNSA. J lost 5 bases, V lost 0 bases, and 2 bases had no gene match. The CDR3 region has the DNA TGTGCCAGCAGCTTAGCACAGGGGGGATATGGCTACACCTTC. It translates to CASSLAQGGYGYTF.

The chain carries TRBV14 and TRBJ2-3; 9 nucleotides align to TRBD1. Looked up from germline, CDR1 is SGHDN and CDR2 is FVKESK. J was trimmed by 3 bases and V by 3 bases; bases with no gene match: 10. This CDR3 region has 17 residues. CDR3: CASSHAGTGYGTDTQYF. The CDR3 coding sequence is TGTGCCAGCAGCCATGCCGGGACAGGGTATGGGACAGATACGCAGTATTTT.

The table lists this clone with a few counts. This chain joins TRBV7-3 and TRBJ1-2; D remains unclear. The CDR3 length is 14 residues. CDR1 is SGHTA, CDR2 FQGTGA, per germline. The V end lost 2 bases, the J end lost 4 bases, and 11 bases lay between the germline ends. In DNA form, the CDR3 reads TGTGCCAGCAGCTTAGGAGTTGGCTCCTATGGCTACACCTTC. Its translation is CASSLGVGSYGYTF.

This chain's CDR3 is CASSATGTGGNSPLHF. DNA of the CDR3: TGTGCCAGTAGTGCCACCGGGACAGGAGGGAATTCACCCCTCCACTTT. This chain uses TRBV19 with TRBJ1-6; 8 bases are a match to TRBD1. Germline CDR1 and CDR2: LNHDA and SQIVND (reference sequence). V was pared by 5 bases and J by 7 bases, with 10 bases of the junction left unmatched. CDR3 size: 16 residues. The full variable domain, completed using reference TRBV19 and TRBJ1-6, is DGGITQSPKYLFRKEGQNVTLSCEQNLNHDAMYWYRQDPGQGLRLIYYSQIVNDFQKGDIAEGYSVSREKKESFPLTVTSAQKNPTAFYLCASSATGTGGNSPLHFGNGTRLTVT.

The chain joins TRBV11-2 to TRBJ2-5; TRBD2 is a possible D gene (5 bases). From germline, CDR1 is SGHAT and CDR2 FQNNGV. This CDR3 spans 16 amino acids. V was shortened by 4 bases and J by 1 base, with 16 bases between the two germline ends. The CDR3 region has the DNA TGTGCCAGCAGCTCGATAGCGCCAAATTTCCAAGAGACCCAGTACTTC. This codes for CASSSIAPNFQETQYF.

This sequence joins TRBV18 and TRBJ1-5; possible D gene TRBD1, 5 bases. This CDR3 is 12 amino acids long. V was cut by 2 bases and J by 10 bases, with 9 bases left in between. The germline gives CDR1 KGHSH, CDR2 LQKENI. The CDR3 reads CASSPGDRPQHF. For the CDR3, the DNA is TGTGCCAGCTCACCAGGGGACCGTCCCCAGCATTTT.